A single sample gave rise to the 13 T cell receptor beta chains below, sequenced in a study of cytomegalovirus exposure and HLA in healthy donors. Primers included in the PCR were 60 Vbeta and 13 Jbeta primers. Only in-frame clones appear in the TCRdb table, and some are missing; sequencing was by immunoSEQ multiplex PCR. This sample carries about 150,000 clones, around 80% of them seen once, and the ten largest clones take roughly 13%. The source material was PBMCs. The receptors come from a man between 25 and 39 years old in good health and CMV-seropositive.

This chain connects TRBV9 to TRBJ2-1; 9 nucleotides match TRBD2. Germline V gene data show CDR1 as SGDLS and CDR2 as YYNGEE. V lost 0 bases, J lost 3 bases, and 10 bases stayed unmatched. The CDR3 is made up of 18 amino acids. Here the CDR3 DNA reads TGTGCCAGCAGCGTAGCAGCGGGAGGCGGGAGGGACTACAATGAGCAGTTCTTC. It encodes CASSVAAGGGRDYNEQFF.

The V call is TRBV10-2, the J call TRBJ2-3; 13 positions agree with TRBD2. The V gene end was trimmed by 6 bases and the J gene end by 6 bases; junction bases not matched to a gene: 9. In germline, CDR1 is WSHSY, CDR2 SAAADI. CDR3 size: 16 residues. CDR3 DNA sequence: TGCGCCAGCAGACCCGGGACTAGCGGGATTACGGATACGCAGTATTTT. Translation: CASRPGTSGITDTQYF.

The rearrangement links TRBV11-2 to TRBJ2-1; 12 bases are a match to TRBD2. The germline V gene encodes CDR1 SGHAT and CDR2 FQNNGV. CDR3 length: 15 residues. V shed 4 bases, J shed 6 bases, and the junction held 4 bases outside the gene matches. The CDR3, as DNA: TGTGCCAGCAGCTCGACTAGCGGGAGTATCAATGAGCAGTTCTTC. Amino acids: CASSSTSGSINEQFF.

CDR3 sequence (DNA): TGTGCCAGCAGCTTAATGGGCTGGTACGAGCAGTACTTC. As protein: CASSLMGWYEQYF. The chain uses TRBV7-9 and TRBJ2-7, with D uncertain. The ends were cut back, 2 bases at V and 4 bases at J, with 9 bases in the middle. Germline CDR1 and CDR2: SEHNR and FQNEAQ (reference sequence). CDR3 length equals 13 residues.

This sequence joins TRBV6-5 and TRBJ1-5; 7 bases align to TRBD1. The CDR3 has 13 residues. CDR1 is MNHEY and CDR2 is SVGAGI in the germline V gene. Losses at the gene ends were 8 bases for V and 4 bases for J; bases not matched to a gene: 5. CDR3 bases: TGTGCCAGCGGGATGGGACAGAATCAGCCCCAGCATTTT. Its translation: CASGMGQNQPQHF.

This chain uses TRBV5-1 with TRBJ2-3; D call uncertain. Germline CDR1 reads SGHRS; CDR2 reads YFSETQ. Trimming stripped 0 bases from V and 4 bases from J, with 9 bases between. CDR3 length: 14 amino acids. CDR3 protein: CASSLVVEADTQYF. In DNA form, the CDR3 reads TGCGCCAGCAGCTTGGTAGTTGAGGCAGATACGCAGTATTTT.

The chain is built from TRBV15 and TRBJ1-5, with D possibly TRBD1 on 5 matching bases. This CDR3 spans 15 amino acids. The germline V gene encodes CDR1 LNHNV and CDR2 YYDKDF (reference sequence). With 0 bases removed from V and 7 bases from J, the gap between germline ends came to 13 bases. Here the CDR3 DNA reads TGTGCCACCAGCAGAGACAGGGTCGTCGGGCAGCCCCAGCATTTT. Protein: CATSRDRVVGQPQHF.

The chain links TRBV2 to TRBJ1-2, with D perhaps matching TRBD1 (5 bases). The CDR3 runs to 13 residues. The V gene lost 3 bases and the J gene lost 3 bases, with 8 bases spanning the gap. Germline V lookup: CDR1 SNHLY, CDR2 FYNNEI. The CDR3 DNA reads TGTGCCAGCAGTGACAGGGAAGACTATGGCTACACCTTC. Translation: CASSDREDYGYTF.

The rearrangement uses TRBV27 and TRBJ2-3, with 10 bases matching TRBD2. The CDR3 is 15 residues long. V trimming: 3 bases; J trimming: 11 bases; junction bases outside the gene matches: 11. Germline V lookup: CDR1 MNHEY, CDR2 SMNVEV (reference sequence). The CDR3 protein is CASSFTAGGSIGQYF. CDR3 in DNA: TGTGCCAGCAGTTTCACAGCGGGAGGGTCCATCGGGCAGTATTTT.

A word on this clone: At one of its ends the junction is not consistent with the germline gene, which may arise from a read error. V usage is TRBV2 and J usage is TRBJ2-7; D gene uncertain. CDR3 length: 14 residues. Looked up from germline, CDR1 is SNHLY and CDR2 is FYNNEI. CDR3 nucleotide sequence: TGTGCCAGCATTGAACTTACAGACTCCTACGAGCAGTACTTC. This sequence encodes CASIELTDSYEQYF.

V and J are TRBV28 and TRBJ1-4; the match to TRBD1 covers 8 bases. The CDR3 is 15 amino acids. Trimming cost V 6 bases and J 7 bases; bases outside gene matches: 10. Looked up from germline, CDR1 is MDHEN and CDR2 is SYDVKM. In DNA form, the CDR3 reads TGTGCCAGCAGCGTACCCCAGGGGGCTGGTGAAAAACTGTTTTTT. It encodes CASSVPQGAGEKLFF.

This chain connects TRBV7-8 to TRBJ2-7; 8 bases line up with TRBD1. Per the germline V gene, CDR1 is SGHVS and CDR2 is FQNEAQ. The ends lost 3 bases at V and 0 bases at J; junction bases unmatched: 10. This CDR3 contains 17 residues. The CDR3 protein is CASSFSGTGSSSYEQYF. CDR3 bases: TGTGCCAGCAGCTTTTCCGGGACAGGCAGTTCCTCCTACGAGCAGTACTTC.

This chain connects TRBV27 to TRBJ1-1, with 8 bases lining up with TRBD1. This CDR3 is 14 amino acids long. J lost 11 bases, V lost 5 bases, and 13 bases had no gene match. The germline V gene encodes CDR1 MNHEY and CDR2 SMNVEV (reference sequence). Here the CDR3 DNA reads TGTGCCAGCAGTGGCTTACAGGGGGTTCGCGTCGCTTTCTTT. The encoded protein is CASSGLQGVRVAFF.